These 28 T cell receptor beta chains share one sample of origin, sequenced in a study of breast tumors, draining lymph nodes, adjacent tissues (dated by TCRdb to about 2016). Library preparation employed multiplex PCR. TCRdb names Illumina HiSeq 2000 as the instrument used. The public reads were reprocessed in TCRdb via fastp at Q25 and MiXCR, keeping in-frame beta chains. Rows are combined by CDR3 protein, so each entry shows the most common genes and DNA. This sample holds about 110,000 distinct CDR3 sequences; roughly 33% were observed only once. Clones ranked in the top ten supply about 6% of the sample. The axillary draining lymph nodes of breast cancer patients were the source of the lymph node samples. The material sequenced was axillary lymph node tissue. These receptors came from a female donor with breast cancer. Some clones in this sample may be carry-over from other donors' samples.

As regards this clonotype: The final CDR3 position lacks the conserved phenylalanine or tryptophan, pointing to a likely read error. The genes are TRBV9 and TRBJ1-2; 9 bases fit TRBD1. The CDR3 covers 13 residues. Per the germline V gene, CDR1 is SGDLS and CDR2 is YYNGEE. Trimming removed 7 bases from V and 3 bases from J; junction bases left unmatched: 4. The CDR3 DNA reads TGTGCCAGCTGCCGGGACAGGGACTATGGCTACACCTCC. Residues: CASCRDRDYGYTS.

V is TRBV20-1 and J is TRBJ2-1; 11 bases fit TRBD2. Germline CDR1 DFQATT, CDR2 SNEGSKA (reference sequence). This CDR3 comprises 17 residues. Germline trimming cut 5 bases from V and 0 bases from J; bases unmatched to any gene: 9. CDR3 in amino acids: CSAPGTSGRSSYNEQFF. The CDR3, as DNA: TGCAGTGCTCCCGGGACTAGCGGAAGAAGCTCCTACAATGAGCAGTTCTTC.

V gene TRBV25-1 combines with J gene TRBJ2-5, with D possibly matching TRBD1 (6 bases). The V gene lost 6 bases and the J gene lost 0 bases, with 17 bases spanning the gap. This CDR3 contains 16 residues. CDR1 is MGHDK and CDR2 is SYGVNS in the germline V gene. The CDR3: CASRKSGGRDQETQYF. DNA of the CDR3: TGTGCCAGCAGAAAATCTGGGGGCCGTGACCAAGAGACCCAGTACTTC.

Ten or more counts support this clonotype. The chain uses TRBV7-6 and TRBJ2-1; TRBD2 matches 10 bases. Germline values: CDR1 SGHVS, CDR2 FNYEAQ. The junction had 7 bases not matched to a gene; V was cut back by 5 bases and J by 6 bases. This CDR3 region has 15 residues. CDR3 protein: CASSALAGEGNEQFF. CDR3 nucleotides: TGTGCCAGCAGCGCTCTAGCGGGAGAGGGCAATGAGCAGTTCTTC.

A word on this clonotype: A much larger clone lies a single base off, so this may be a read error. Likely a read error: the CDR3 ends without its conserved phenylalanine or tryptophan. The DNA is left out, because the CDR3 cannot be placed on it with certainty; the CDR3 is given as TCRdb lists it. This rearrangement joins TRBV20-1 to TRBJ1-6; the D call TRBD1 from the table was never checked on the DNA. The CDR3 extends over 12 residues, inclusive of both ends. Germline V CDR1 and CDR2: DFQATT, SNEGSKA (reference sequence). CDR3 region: CSARDSNSPPHL.

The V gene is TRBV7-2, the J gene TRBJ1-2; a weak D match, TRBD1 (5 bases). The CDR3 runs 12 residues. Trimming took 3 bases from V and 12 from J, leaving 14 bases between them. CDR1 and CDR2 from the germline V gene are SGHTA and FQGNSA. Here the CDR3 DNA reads TGTGCCAGCAGCTTTTCGGGGGAAGGAAACACCTTC. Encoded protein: CASSFSGEGNTF.

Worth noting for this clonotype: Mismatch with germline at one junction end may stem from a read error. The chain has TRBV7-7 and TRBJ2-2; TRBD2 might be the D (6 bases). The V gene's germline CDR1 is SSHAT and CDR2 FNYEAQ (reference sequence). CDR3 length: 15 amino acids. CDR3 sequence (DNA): TGTGCTAGCAGCTTAGACGGGGGGAACACCGGGGAGCTGTTTTTT. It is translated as CASSLDGGNTGELFF.

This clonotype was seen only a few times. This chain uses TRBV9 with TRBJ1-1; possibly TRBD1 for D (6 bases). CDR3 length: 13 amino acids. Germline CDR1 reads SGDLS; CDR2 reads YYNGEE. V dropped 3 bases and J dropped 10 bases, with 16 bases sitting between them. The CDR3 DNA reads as TGTGCCAGCAGCGCCCCCGGGGGGCGAGTAGCTTTCTTT. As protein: CASSAPGGRVAFF.

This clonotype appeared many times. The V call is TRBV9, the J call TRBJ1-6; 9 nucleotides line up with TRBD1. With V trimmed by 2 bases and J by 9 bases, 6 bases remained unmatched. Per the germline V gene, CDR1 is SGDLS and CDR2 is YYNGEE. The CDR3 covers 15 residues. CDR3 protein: CASSVRDREGSPLHF. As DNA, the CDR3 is TGTGCCAGCAGCGTCCGGGACAGGGAGGGTTCACCCCTCCACTTT.

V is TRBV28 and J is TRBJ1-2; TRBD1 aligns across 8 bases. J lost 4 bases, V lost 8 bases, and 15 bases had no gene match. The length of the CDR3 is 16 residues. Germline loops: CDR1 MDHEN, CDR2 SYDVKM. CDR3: CASAPGQVRTAYGYTF. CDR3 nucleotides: TGTGCCAGCGCTCCGGGACAGGTTCGTACTGCCTATGGCTACACCTTC.

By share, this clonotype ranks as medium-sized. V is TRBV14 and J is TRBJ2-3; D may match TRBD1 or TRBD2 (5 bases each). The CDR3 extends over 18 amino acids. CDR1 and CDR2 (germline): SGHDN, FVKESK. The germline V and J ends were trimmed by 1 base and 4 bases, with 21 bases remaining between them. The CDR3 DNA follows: TGTGCCAGCAGCCAAGTAATGTGGGACCTGCCCCCCGCAGATACGCAGTATTTT. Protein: CASSQVMWDLPPADTQYF.

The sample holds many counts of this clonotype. The CDR3 is CASSLVGDRETGELFF. The CDR3, as DNA: TGTGCCAGCAGCTTGGTGGGGGACAGGGAAACCGGGGAGCTGTTTTTT. The chain joins TRBV5-6 to TRBJ2-2; 9 positions agree with TRBD1. From germline, CDR1 is SGHDT and CDR2 YYEEEE. The J segment lost 5 bases and the V segment lost 0 bases, leaving 5 bases of the junction unmatched. This CDR3 spans 16 amino acids.

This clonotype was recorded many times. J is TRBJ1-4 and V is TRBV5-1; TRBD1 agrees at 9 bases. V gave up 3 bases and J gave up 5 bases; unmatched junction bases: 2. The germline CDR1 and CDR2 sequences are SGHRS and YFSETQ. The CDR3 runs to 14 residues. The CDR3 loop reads CASSWGTGNEKLFF. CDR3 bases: TGCGCCAGCAGCTGGGGGACAGGGAATGAAAAACTGTTTTTT. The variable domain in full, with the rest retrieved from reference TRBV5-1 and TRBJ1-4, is KAGVTQTPRYLIKTRGQQVTLSCSPISGHRSVSWYQQTPGQGLQFLFEYFSETQRNKGNFPGRFSGRQFSNSRSEMNVSTLELGDSALYLCASSWGTGNEKLFFGSGTQLSVL.

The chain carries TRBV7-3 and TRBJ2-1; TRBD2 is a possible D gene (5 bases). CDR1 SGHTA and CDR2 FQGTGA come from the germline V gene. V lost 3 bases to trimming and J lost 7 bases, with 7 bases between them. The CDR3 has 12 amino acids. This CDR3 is CASSFPGNEQFF. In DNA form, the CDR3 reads TGTGCCAGCAGCTTCCCGGGGAATGAGCAGTTCTTC. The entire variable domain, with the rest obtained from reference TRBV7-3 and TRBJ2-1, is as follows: GAGVSQTPSNKVTEKGKYVELRCDPISGHTALYWYRQSLGQGPEFLIYFQGTGAADDSGLPNDRFFAVRPEGSVSTLKIQRTERGDSAVYLCASSFPGNEQFFGPGTRLTVL.

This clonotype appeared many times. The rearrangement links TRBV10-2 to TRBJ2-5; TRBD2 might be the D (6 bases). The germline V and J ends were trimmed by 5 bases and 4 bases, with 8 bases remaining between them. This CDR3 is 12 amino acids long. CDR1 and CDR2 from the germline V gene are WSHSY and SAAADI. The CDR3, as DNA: TGCGCCAGCAGTAGTAGCGGAGAGACCCAGTACTTC. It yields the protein CASSSSGETQYF.

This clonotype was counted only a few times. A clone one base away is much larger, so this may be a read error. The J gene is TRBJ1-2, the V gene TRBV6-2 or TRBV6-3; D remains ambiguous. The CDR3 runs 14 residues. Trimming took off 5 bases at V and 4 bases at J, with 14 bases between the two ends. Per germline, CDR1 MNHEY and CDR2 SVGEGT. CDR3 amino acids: CASSHSQAGYGYTF. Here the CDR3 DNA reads TGTGCCAGCAGTCATTCGCAGGCCGGCTATGGCTACACCTTC.

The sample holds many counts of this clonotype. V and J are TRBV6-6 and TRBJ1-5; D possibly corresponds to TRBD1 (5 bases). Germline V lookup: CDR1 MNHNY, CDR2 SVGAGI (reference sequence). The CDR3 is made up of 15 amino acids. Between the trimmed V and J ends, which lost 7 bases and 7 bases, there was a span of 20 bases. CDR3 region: CASTLTQGFHQPQHF. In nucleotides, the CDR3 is TGTGCCAGCACCCTTACCCAGGGTTTTCACCAGCCCCAGCATTTT.

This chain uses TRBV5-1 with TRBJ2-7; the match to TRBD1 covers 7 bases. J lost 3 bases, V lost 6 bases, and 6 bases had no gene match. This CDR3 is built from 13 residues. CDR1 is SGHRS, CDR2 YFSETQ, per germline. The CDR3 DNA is TGCGCCAGCACCGGGACAGATTTCTACGAGCAGTACTTC. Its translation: CASTGTDFYEQYF.

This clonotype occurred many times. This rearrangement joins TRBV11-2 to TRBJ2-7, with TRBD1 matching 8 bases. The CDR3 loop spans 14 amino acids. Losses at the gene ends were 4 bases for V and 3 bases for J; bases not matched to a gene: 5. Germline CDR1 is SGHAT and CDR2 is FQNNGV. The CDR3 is CASSWDRLGYEQYF. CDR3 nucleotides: TGTGCCAGCAGCTGGGACAGGCTAGGCTACGAGCAGTACTTC.

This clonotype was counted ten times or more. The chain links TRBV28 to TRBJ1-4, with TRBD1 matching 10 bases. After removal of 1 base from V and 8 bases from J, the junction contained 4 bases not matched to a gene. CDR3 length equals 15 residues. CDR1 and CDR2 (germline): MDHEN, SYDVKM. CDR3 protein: CASSLSGTGEEKLFF. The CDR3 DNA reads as TGTGCCAGCAGTTTATCAGGGACAGGGGAAGAAAAACTGTTTTTT. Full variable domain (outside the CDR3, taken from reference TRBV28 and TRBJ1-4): DVKVTQSSRYLVKRTGEKVFLECVQDMDHENMFWYRQDPGLGLRLIYFSYDVKMKEKGDIPEGYSVSREKKERFSLILESASTNQTSMYLCASSLSGTGEEKLFFGSGTQLSVL.

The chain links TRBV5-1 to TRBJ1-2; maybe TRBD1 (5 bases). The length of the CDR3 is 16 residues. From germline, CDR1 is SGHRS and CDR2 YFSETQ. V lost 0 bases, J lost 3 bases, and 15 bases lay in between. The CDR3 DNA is TGCGCCAGCAGCTTGGAGATGGGGGTCGGCGACTATGGCTACACCTTC. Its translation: CASSLEMGVGDYGYTF.

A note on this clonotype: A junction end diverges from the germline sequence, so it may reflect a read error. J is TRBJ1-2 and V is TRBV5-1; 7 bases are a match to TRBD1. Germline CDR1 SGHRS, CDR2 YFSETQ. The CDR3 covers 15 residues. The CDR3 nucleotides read TGCGCCTGCAGCTTGGAAGGGGGCCGGTACTATGGCTACGCCTTC. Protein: CACSLEGGRYYGYAF.

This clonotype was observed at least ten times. The CDR3 DNA follows: TGTGCCAGCTCACCACGCGACTATGGCTACACCTTC. Amino acids: CASSPRDYGYTF. The genes are TRBV18 and TRBJ1-2; D is uncertain. The CDR3 is 12 residues long. The ends were cut back, 1 base at V and 3 bases at J, with 3 bases in the middle. The V gene's germline CDR1 is KGHSH and CDR2 LQKENI.

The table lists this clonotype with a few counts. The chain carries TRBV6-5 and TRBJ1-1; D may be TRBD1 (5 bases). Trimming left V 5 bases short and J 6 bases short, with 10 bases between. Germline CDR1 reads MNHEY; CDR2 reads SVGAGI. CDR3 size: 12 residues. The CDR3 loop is CASSRGRSEAFF. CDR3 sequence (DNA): TGTGCCAGCAGTCGGGGCAGGTCTGAAGCTTTCTTT.

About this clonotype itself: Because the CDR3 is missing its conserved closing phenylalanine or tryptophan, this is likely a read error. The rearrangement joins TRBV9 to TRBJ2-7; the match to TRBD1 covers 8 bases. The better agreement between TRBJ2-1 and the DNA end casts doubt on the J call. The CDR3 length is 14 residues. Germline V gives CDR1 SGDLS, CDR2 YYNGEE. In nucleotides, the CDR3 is TGTGCCAGCAGCCGCGGACAGGGTTCCGACGAGCAGTTCTCC. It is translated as CASSRGQGSDEQFS.

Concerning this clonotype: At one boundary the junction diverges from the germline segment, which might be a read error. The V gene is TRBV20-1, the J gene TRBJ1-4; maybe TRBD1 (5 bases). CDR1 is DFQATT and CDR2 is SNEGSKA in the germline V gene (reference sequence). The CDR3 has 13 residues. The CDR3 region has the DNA TGCAGTGCTAGGCGGACAACTAATGAAACACTGCTTTTT. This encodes CSARRTTNETLLF.

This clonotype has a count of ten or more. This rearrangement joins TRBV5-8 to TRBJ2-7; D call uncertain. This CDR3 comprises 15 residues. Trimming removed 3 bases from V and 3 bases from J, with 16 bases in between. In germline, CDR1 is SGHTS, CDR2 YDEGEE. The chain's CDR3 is CASSYPGRVGYEQYF. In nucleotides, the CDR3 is TGTGCCAGCAGCTACCCTGGAAGGGTGGGCTACGAGCAGTACTTC. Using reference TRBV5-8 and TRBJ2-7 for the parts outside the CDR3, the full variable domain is EAGVTQSPTHLIKTRGQQATLRCSPISGHTSVYWYQQALGLGLQFLLWYDEGEERNRGNFPPRFSGRQFPNYSSELNVNALELEDSALYLCASSYPGRVGYEQYFGPGTRLTVT.

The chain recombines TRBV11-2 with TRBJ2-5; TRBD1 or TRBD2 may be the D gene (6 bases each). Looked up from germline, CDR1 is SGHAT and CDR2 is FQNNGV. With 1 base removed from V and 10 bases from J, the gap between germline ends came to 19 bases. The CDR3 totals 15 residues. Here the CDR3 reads CASSLVPGAGRDQYF. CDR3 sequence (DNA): TGTGCCAGCAGCTTAGTTCCGGGGGCAGGGCGAGACCAGTACTTC.